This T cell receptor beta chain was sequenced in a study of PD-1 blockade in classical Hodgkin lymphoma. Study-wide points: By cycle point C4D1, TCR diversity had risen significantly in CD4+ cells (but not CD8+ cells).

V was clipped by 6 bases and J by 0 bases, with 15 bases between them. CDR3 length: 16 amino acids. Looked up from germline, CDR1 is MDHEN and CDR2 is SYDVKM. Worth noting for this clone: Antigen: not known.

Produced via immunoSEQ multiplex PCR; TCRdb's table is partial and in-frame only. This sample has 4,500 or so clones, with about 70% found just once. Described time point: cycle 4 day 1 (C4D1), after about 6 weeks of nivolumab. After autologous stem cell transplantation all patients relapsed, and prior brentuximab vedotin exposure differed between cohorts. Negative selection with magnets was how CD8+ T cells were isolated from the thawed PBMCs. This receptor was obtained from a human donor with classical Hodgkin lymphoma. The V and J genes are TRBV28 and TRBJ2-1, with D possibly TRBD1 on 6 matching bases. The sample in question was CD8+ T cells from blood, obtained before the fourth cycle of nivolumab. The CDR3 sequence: CASRDLQGSSYNEQFF. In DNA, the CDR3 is TGTGCCAGCAGGGACTTACAGGGAAGCTCCTACAATGAGCAGTTCTTC.